What follows is one TCR beta chain and its context. The study profiled TCR beta VDJ and CDR3 using genomic DNA as template. TCRdb called the reads again in MiXCR, with one record for every CDR3 protein. The data contain about 470,000 distinct CDR3 sequences, less than 35% of them singletons. With 9 bases removed from V and 9 bases from J, the gap between germline ends came to 15 bases. CDR1 is SGHTA and CDR2 is FQGNSA in the germline V gene. The CDR3 has 12 amino acids. Patients who underwent sequencing had shown CD8+CD57+ cell expansion by flow cytometry. These data come from a study of CD8+CD57+ T cells in acquired aplastic anemia.

The chain combines TRBV7-2 with TRBJ2-1; no reliable D call. Sample: sorted CD4+, CD8+, or CD8+CD57+ T cells (not recorded which) from PBMCs. This receptor was identified in a human donor with aplastic anemia. This CDR3 reads CASRAIPGEQFF. The CDR3 coding sequence is TGTGCCAGTAGGGCGATCCCCGGTGAGCAGTTCTTC.